This TCR beta chain was identified during a study of T cell responses to AZD1222 COVID-19 vaccine. Findings of the study overall: There were repertoire samples only from the period after the peak T cell response. Reportedly, nearly half of unique spike TCRs recognized epitopes outside B.1.351/B.1.1.7 mutations. The CD4 TCRs associated with vaccination extended across spike and predominated at 160-218 and 743-854.

Clones were sequenced by immunoSEQ multiplex PCR, and TCRdb holds only the in-frame ones, with some missing. The sample lists fewer than 75,000 clones, around nine tenths seen once, with less than 7% in the top ten. The CDR3 totals 13 residues. Per the germline V gene, CDR1 is MDHEN and CDR2 is SYDVKM. The junction had 2 bases not matched to a gene; V was cut back by 4 bases and J by 3 bases. Of note for this clone: Its antigen remains unidentified.

Source: peripheral blood, taken 28 days after the second dose of the MenACWY control vaccine. This TCR was sampled from an adult who received the MenACWY meningococcal vaccine as a control. The chain employs TRBV28 and TRBJ1-2; 7 bases align to TRBD1. CDR3 sequence reads: CASSWGQHYGYTF. The CDR3 DNA reads as TGTGCCAGCAGTTGGGGACAGCACTATGGCTACACCTTC.